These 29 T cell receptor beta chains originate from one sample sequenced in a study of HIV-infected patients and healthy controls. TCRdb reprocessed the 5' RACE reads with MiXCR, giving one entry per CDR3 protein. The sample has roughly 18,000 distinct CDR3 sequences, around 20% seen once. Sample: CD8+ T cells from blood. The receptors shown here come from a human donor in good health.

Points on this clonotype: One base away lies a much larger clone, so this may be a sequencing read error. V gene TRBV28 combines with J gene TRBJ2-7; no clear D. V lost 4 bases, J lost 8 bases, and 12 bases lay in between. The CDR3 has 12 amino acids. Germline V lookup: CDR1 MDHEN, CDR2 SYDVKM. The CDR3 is CASSSTIYKQYF. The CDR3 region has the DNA TGTGCCAGCAGTTCGACAATTTACAAGCAGTACTTC.

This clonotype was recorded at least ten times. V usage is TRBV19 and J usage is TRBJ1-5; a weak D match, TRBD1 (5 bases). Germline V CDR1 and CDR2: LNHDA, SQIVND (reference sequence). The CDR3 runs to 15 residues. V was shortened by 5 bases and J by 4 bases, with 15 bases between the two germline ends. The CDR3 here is CASSEVVGVNQPQHF. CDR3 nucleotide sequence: TGTGCCAGTAGTGAGGTCGTGGGGGTTAATCAGCCCCAGCATTTT.

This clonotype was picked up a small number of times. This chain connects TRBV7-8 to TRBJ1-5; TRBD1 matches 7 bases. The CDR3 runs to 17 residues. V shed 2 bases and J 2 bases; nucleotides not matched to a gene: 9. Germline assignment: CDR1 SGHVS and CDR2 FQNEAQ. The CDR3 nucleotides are TGTGCCAGCAGCTTACTGCCAGGACAGGTGGGCAATCAGCCCCAGCATTTT. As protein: CASSLLPGQVGNQPQHF.

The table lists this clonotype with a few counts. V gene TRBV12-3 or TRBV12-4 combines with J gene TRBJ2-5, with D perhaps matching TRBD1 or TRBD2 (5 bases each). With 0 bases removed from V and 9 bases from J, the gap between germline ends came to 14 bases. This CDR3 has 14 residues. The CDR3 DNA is TGTGCCAGCAGTTTAGCTTGGGACCGTAGGGCCCAGTACTTC. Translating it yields CASSLAWDRRAQYF.

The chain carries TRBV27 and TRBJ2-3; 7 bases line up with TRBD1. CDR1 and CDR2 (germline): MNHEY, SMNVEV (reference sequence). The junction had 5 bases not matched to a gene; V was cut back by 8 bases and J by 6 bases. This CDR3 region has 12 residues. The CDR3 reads CASRDSDDTQYF. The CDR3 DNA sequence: TGTGCCAGCCGGGACAGCGATGATACGCAGTATTTT.

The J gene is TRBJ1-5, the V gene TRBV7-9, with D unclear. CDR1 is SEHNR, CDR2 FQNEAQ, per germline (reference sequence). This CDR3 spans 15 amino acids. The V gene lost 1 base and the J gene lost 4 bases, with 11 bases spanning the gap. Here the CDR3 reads CASSLGTGNNQPQHF. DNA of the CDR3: TGTGCCAGCAGCTTAGGCACGGGAAATAATCAGCCCCAGCATTTT.

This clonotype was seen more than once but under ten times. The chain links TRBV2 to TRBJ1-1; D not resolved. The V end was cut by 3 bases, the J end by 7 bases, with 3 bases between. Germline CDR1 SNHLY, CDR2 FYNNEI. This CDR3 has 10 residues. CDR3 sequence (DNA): TGTGCCAGCAGTGACAGTGAAGCTTTCTTT. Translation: CASSDSEAFF.

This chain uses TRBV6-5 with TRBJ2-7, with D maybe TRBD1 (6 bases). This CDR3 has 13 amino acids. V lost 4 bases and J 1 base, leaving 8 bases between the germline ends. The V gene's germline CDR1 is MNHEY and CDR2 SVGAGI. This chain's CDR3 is CASSSGQSYEQYF. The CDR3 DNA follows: TGTGCCAGCAGTTCCGGACAGTCCTACGAGCAGTACTTC.

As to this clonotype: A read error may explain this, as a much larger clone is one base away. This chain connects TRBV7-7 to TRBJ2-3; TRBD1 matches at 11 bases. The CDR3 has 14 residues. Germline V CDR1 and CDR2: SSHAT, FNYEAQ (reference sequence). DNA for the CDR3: TGTACTAGCGGATCGGGACAGGGGGCAGATACGCAGTATTTT. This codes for CTSGSGQGADTQYF.

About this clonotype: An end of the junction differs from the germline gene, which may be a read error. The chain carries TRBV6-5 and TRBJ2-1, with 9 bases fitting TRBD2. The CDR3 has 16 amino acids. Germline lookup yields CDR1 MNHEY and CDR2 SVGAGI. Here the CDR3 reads CASSYSGLASSNEQFF. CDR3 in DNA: TGTGCCAGCAGTTATTCGGGACTAGCCTCCTCCAATGAGCAGTTCTTC.

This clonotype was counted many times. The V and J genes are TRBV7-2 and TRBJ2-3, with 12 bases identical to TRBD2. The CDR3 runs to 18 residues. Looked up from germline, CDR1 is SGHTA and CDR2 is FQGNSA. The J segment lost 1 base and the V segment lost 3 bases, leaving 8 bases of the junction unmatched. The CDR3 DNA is TGTGCCAGCAGCTTCCTAGCGGGGGGGCGAGTGGGCACAGATACGCAGTATTTT. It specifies CASSFLAGGRVGTDTQYF.

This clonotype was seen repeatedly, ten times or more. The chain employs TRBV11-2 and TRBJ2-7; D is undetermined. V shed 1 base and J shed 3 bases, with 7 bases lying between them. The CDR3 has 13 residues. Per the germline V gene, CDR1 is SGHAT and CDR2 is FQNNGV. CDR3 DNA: TGTGCCAGCAGCTTAGGTGGCAGCTACGAGCAGTACTTC. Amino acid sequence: CASSLGGSYEQYF.

The CDR3, as DNA: TGTGCCAGCAGTTTATTGCGGAGCGGGAGAGGTGAGCAGTACTTC. Protein: CASSLLRSGRGEQYF. This chain links TRBV27 with TRBJ2-7, with 8 bases identical to TRBD2. V lost 1 base and J lost 7; bases outside the gene matches: 9. This CDR3 has 15 amino acids. The germline gives CDR1 MNHEY, CDR2 SMNVEV (reference sequence).

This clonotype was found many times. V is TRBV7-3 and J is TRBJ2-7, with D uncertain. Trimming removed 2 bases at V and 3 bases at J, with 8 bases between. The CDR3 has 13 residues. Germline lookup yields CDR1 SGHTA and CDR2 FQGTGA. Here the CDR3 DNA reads TGTGCCAGCAGCTTATTTTCAGACTACGAGCAGTACTTC. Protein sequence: CASSLFSDYEQYF.

This chain's CDR3 is CASSPDSSNQPQHF. DNA of the CDR3: TGTGCCAGCAGTCCTGACAGTAGCAATCAGCCCCAGCATTTT. The chain employs TRBV27 and TRBJ1-5; D may be TRBD1 (5 bases). CDR3 size: 14 residues. Trimming removed 5 bases at V and 0 bases at J, with 8 bases between. In germline, CDR1 is MNHEY, CDR2 SMNVEV (reference sequence).

The CDR3 is CASSSPGLHEQYF. The DNA of the CDR3 is TGCGCCAGCAGCTCACCGGGACTTCACGAGCAGTACTTC. J is TRBJ2-7 and V is TRBV5-1; possibly TRBD2 for D (6 bases). Trimming stripped 3 bases from V and 5 bases from J, with 12 bases between. Germline CDR1 SGHRS, CDR2 YFSETQ. This CDR3 spans 13 amino acids.

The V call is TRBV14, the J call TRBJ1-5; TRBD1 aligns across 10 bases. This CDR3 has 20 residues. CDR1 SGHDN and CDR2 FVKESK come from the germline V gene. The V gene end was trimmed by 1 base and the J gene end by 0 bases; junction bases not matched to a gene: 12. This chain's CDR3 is CASSQAGLGTGAYSNQPQHF. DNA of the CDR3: TGTGCCAGCAGCCAAGCGGGGTTAGGGACAGGGGCTTATAGCAATCAGCCCCAGCATTTT.

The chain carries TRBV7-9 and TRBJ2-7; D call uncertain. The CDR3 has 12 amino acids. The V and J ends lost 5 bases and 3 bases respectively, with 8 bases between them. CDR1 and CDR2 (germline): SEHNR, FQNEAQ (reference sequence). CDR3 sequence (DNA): TGTGCCAGCAGCAACTCGGTCTACGAGCAGTACTTC. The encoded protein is CASSNSVYEQYF.

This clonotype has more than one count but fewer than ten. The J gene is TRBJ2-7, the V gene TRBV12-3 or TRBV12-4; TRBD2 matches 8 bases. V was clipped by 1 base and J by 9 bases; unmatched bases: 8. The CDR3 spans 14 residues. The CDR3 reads CASSLGHPGGGQYF. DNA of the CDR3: TGTGCCAGCAGTTTAGGCCACCCCGGGGGGGGGCAGTACTTC.

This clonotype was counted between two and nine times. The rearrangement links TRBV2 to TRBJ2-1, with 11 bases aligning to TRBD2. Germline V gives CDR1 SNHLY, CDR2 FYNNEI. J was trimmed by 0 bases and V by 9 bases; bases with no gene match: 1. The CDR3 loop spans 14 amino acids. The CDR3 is CARLAGASYNEQFF. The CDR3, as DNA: TGTGCCAGACTAGCGGGGGCCTCCTACAATGAGCAGTTCTTC.

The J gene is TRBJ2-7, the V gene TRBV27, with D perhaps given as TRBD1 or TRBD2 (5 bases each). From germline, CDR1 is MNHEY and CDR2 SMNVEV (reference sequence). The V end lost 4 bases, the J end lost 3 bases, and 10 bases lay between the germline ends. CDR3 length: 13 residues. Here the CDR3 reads CASSYSGSYEQYF. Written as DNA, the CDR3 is TGTGCCAGCAGTTATTCAGGGAGCTACGAGCAGTACTTC.

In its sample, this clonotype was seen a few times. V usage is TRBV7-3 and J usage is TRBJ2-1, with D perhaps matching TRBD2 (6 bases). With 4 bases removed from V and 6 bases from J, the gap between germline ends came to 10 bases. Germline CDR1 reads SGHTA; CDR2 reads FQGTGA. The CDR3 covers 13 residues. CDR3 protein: CASSSTSSNEQFF. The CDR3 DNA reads TGTGCCAGCAGCTCGACTAGTTCCAATGAGCAGTTCTTC.

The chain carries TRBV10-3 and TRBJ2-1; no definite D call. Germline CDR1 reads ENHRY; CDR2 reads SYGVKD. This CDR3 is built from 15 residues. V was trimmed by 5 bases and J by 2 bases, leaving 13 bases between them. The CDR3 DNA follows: TGTGCCATCAGTAGTAATAACCAGGCCTACAATGAGCAGTTCTTC. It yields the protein CAISSNNQAYNEQFF.

CDR3 sequence reads: CASSQDRWLVTGELFF. DNA of the CDR3: TGCGCCAGCAGCCAAGACAGGTGGCTAGTTACCGGGGAGCTGTTTTTT. The genes are TRBV4-1 and TRBJ2-2; no firm D call. Germline V gene lookup returns CDR1 MGHRA and CDR2 YSYEKL. V lost 0 bases and J lost 5, with 13 bases in between. The CDR3 is 16 amino acids.

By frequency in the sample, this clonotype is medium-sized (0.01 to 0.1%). The CDR3 spells CASSHHRANYGYTF. The DNA of the CDR3 is TGCGCCAGCAGCCACCACAGAGCTAACTATGGCTACACCTTC. The rearrangement joins TRBV4-1 to TRBJ1-2; D is unresolved. The CDR3 runs 14 residues. Germline loops: CDR1 MGHRA, CDR2 YSYEKL. Trimming cost V 3 bases and J 0 bases, with 8 bases left between them.

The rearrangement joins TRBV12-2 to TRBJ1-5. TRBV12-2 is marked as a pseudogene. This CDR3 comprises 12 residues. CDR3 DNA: TGTGCAAGTCGCTCCAGTGAAAAGCCCCAGCATTTT. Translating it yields CASRSSEKPQHF.

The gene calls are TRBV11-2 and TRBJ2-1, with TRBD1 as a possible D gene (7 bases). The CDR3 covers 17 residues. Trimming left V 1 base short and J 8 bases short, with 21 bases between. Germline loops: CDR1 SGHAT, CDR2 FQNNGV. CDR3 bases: TGTGCCAGCAGCTTAGCACCAGGGGGGAGCTTACCCCATGAGCAGTTCTTC. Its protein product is CASSLAPGGSLPHEQFF.

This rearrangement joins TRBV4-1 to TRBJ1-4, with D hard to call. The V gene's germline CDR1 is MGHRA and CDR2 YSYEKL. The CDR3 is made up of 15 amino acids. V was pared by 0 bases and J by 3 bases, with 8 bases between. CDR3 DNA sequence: TGCGCCAGCAGCCAAGATCCGGGTGCTAATGAAAAACTGTTTTTT. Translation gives CASSQDPGANEKLFF.

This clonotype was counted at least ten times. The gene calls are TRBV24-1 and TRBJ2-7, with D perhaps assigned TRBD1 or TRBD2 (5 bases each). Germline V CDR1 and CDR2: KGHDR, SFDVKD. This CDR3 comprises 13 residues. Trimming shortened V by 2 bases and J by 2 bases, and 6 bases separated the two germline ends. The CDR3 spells CATSDSGPYEQYF. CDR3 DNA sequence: TGTGCCACCAGTGATTCGGGACCCTACGAGCAGTACTTC.